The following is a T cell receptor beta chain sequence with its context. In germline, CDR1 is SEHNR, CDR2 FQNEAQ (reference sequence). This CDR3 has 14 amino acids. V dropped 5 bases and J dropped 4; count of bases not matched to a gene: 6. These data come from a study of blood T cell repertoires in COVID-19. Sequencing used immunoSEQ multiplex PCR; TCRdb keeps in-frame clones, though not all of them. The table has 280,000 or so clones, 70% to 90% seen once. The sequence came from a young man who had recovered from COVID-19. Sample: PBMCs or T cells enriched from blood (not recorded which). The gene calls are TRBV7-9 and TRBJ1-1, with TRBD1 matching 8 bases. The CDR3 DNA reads TGTGCCAGCAGCCCCTCAACAGGGGGCACTGAAGCTTTCTTT. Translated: CASSPSTGGTEAFF.